What follows describes a single TCR beta chain. Its antigen is unidentified. Scientists made TCR beta libraries using quantitative 5'-RACE with molecular barcodes. TCRdb re-called the 5' RACE reads with MiXCR, one entry per CDR3 protein. The sample shows some 30,000 distinct CDR3 sequences, 13% to 15% of them seen only once. After removal of 3 bases from V and 6 bases from J, the junction contained 5 bases not matched to a gene. The CDR3 spans 14 residues. Germline assignment: CDR1 MNHNS and CDR2 SASEGT. This sample was taken from a study of CD8 T cells in ankylosing spondylitis. Study findings and constraints: A TCR beta motif of fewer than ten highly homologous variants seemed to mark ankylosing spondylitis blood.

The TCR was taken from a male donor with ankylosing spondylitis or in good health (not recorded which). Sequenced sample: blood. The chain employs TRBV6-1 and TRBJ2-1; 7 positions agree with TRBD2. The CDR3 DNA reads as TGTGCCAGCAGTGATTGGGGGGGTGTCAATGAGCAGTTCTTC. Amino acids: CASSDWGGVNEQFF.